One sample yielded the 29 T cell receptor beta chains listed below, sequenced in a study of early T cells in non-severe SARS-CoV-2 infection. TCRdb re-analysed the 5' RACE reads in MiXCR, keeping a single row per CDR3 protein. Of about 70,000 distinct CDR3 sequences listed, 4% to 6% are singletons. The sample here was whole blood, taken at baseline. The origin of the receptors is an adult who was a healthcare worker with PCR-confirmed SARS-CoV-2 infection or an uninfected control (not recorded which). The donor label of this sample is uncertain.

The V gene is TRBV27, the J gene TRBJ2-7; D may correspond to TRBD1 or TRBD2 (6 bases each). V gave up 5 bases and J gave up 5 bases, with 13 bases separating them. This CDR3 has 13 amino acids. Per germline, CDR1 MNHEY and CDR2 SMNVEV (reference sequence). In nucleotides, the CDR3 is TGTGCCAGCAGTGCGGGACATTGGGACGAGCAGTACTTC. Residues: CASSAGHWDEQYF.

This clonotype was seen more than once but under ten times. The chain has TRBV5-1 and TRBJ2-4, with D unresolved. This CDR3 is 15 amino acids long. The V gene's germline CDR1 is SGHRS and CDR2 YFSETQ. Trimming removed 4 bases at V and 1 base at J, with 12 bases between. The CDR3 DNA reads as TGCGCCAGCAGCCTGGATGGGTTTGCCAAAAACATTCAGTACTTC. Residues: CASSLDGFAKNIQYF.

Ten or more counts support this clonotype. This sequence joins TRBV4-2 and TRBJ2-2, with a tentative D call TRBD2 (8 bases). The CDR3 has 19 residues. V gave up 4 bases and J gave up 6 bases, with 27 bases separating them. Germline CDR1 is LGHNA and CDR2 is YNFKEQ. The CDR3, as DNA: TGTGCCAGCAGCCCCCACCGAGACAGGGAGGCCGGGAGGGCCGGGGAGCTGTTTTTT. It encodes CASSPHRDREAGRAGELFF.

This chain connects TRBV11-2 to TRBJ2-3, with a tentative D call TRBD1 (5 bases). In germline, CDR1 is SGHAT, CDR2 FQNNGV. V lost 5 bases and J 8 bases, leaving 20 bases between the germline ends. This CDR3 is 15 amino acids long. CDR3 sequence reads: CASSNWGDTQITQYF. The CDR3 bases are TGTGCCAGCAGCAATTGGGGCGATACACAGATTACGCAGTATTTT. The full variable domain, its missing parts supplied by reference TRBV11-2 and TRBJ2-3, is EAGVAQSPRYKIIEKRQSVAFWCNPISGHATLYWYQQILGQGPKLLIQFQNNGVVDDSQLPKDRFSAERLKGVDSTLKIQPAKLEDSAVYLCASSNWGDTQITQYFGPGTRLTVL.

This clonotype was observed at least ten times. A junction end diverges from the germline sequence, so it may reflect a read error. The rearrangement links TRBV7-6 to TRBJ2-7; 7 bases align to TRBD2. Germline loops: CDR1 SGHVS, CDR2 FNYEAQ. The CDR3 contains 13 residues. The DNA for the CDR3 is TGTGCCAGCAACTTAGCGGGTGACTACGAGCAGTACTTC. Translating it yields CASNLAGDYEQYF.

With respect to this clonotype: This may come from a read error, since a much larger clone is one base off. The CDR3 region is CASSPRLEGVSDEQFF. The CDR3 DNA sequence: TGCGCCAGCAGCCCCAGACTAGAGGGGGTGTCCGATGAGCAGTTCTTC. The chain joins TRBV5-1 to TRBJ2-1; either TRBD1 or TRBD2 may supply D (6 bases each). V lost 4 bases and J 8 bases, leaving 22 bases between the germline ends. The CDR3 has 16 residues. Germline values: CDR1 SGHRS, CDR2 YFSETQ.

This clonotype was counted between two and nine times. The chain carries TRBV7-2 and TRBJ1-2, with D possibly being TRBD1 (6 bases). The length of the CDR3 is 15 residues. In germline, CDR1 is SGHTA, CDR2 FQGNSA. V was clipped by 4 bases and J by 3 bases, with 15 bases between them. Written as DNA, the CDR3 is TGTGCCAGCAGCTCTCCAGTACAGGGAGACTATGGCTACACCTTC. Its translation is CASSSPVQGDYGYTF.

This clonotype was recorded at least ten times. This chain connects TRBV10-3 to TRBJ2-1; D could derive from TRBD1 or TRBD2 (6 bases each). CDR1 ENHRY and CDR2 SYGVKD come from the germline V gene. The CDR3 is 15 residues long. The V gene lost 5 bases and the J gene lost 7 bases, with 18 bases spanning the gap. This chain's CDR3 is CAISSGGGGGNEQFF. CDR3 nucleotides: TGTGCCATCAGTTCTGGAGGGGGAGGTGGTAATGAGCAGTTCTTC.

This clonotype was seen a handful of times. CDR3: CASSLPGVPIDTQYF. The CDR3 DNA follows: TGTGCCAGCAGTTTGCCCGGGGTCCCCATCGATACGCAGTATTTT. The chain is built from TRBV6-2 or TRBV6-3 and TRBJ2-3; D is possibly TRBD2 (5 bases). The CDR3 spans 15 residues. Germline-derived CDR1 and CDR2 are MNHEY and SVGEGT. Trimming shortened V by 4 bases and J by 6 bases, and 17 bases separated the two germline ends.

This clonotype was detected ten times or more. The rearrangement joins TRBV13 to TRBJ2-3, with 9 bases aligning to TRBD2. After removal of 5 bases from V and 3 bases from J, the junction contained 9 bases not matched to a gene. This CDR3 is 16 amino acids long. Germline lookup yields CDR1 PRHDT and CDR2 FYEKMQ (reference sequence). The DNA of the CDR3 is TGTGCCAGCAGCGAATTAGCGGGGGCCGTTACAGATACGCAGTATTTT. Its protein product is CASSELAGAVTDTQYF.

This clonotype was counted only a few times. V and J are TRBV6-2 or TRBV6-3 and TRBJ1-2, with 10 positions matching TRBD1. V was pared by 6 bases and J by 2 bases, with 0 bases of the junction left unmatched. The germline V gene has CDR1 MNHEY and CDR2 SVGEGT. This CDR3 region has 13 residues. CDR3 DNA sequence: TGTGCCAGCAGGACAGGGGGCAACTATGGCTACACCTTC. Its translation: CASRTGGNYGYTF.

J is TRBJ2-3 and V is TRBV3-1; D may match TRBD1 or TRBD2 (6 bases each). This CDR3 comprises 16 residues. The germline V and J ends were trimmed by 0 bases and 4 bases, with 14 bases remaining between them. Germline V gene lookup returns CDR1 LGHDT and CDR2 YNNKEL (reference sequence). The CDR3 DNA sequence: TGTGCCAGCAGCCAAGAAACGGGGGCTCCTCCAGATACGCAGTATTTT. Amino acids: CASSQETGAPPDTQYF.

This clonotype was counted between two and nine times. The rearrangement joins TRBV4-1 to TRBJ2-2; D might be TRBD2 (6 bases). This CDR3 has 16 residues. Trimming pared 1 base from V and 2 bases from J, leaving 11 bases between. CDR1 MGHRA and CDR2 YSYEKL come from the germline V gene. CDR3 DNA: TGCGCCAGCAGCCAAGCTAGCGTTCCCAACACCGGGGAGCTGTTTTTT. This codes for CASSQASVPNTGELFF.

This clonotype was seen ten or more times. V and J are TRBV20-1 and TRBJ1-4; maybe TRBD1 (5 bases). Trimming took 0 bases from V and 8 from J, leaving 10 bases between them. This CDR3 is 13 amino acids long. In germline, CDR1 is DFQATT, CDR2 SNEGSKA (reference sequence). The CDR3 DNA reads TGCAGTGCTAGAGATTTAGGGGCAGAAAAACTGTTTTTT. As protein: CSARDLGAEKLFF.

At least ten counts were recorded for this clonotype. The chain employs TRBV5-6 and TRBJ2-7, with D possibly matching TRBD1 (5 bases). The V end lost 3 bases, the J end lost 10 bases, and 14 bases lay between the germline ends. The CDR3 consists of 12 residues. Per the germline V gene, CDR1 is SGHDT and CDR2 is YYEEEE. The DNA for the CDR3 is TGTGCCAGCAGCTCTCCGACAGACATCCAGTACTTC. Amino acid sequence: CASSSPTDIQYF.

This clonotype occurred many times. The V gene is TRBV20-1, the J gene TRBJ1-1; no reliable D call. V lost 1 base and J 4 bases, leaving 13 bases between the germline ends. Germline values: CDR1 DFQATT, CDR2 SNEGSKA (reference sequence). The CDR3 length is 14 residues. The CDR3 loop is CSARVEGISTEAFF. CDR3 bases: TGCAGTGCTAGAGTGGAGGGCATCAGCACTGAAGCTTTCTTT.

The CDR3 nucleotides read TGCAGCGTTGACTACTCTGAAGCTTTCTTT. Protein product: CSVDYSEAFF. The V call is TRBV29-1, the J call TRBJ1-1; D remains unclear. Germline CDR1 reads SQVTM; CDR2 reads ANQGSEA. The CDR3 has 10 residues. V was cut by 3 bases and J by 6 bases, with 5 bases left in between.

This clonotype has a count of ten or more. This chain uses TRBV5-1 with TRBJ2-7; 7 bases match TRBD1. The CDR3 is made up of 15 amino acids. After removal of 4 bases from V and 3 bases from J, the junction contained 10 bases not matched to a gene. Germline values: CDR1 SGHRS, CDR2 YFSETQ. CDR3: CASSPRTGFLYEQYF. CDR3 nucleotide sequence: TGCGCCAGCAGCCCACGGACAGGCTTCCTCTACGAGCAGTACTTC.

The chain is built from TRBV7-8 and TRBJ2-3; TRBD1 matches 9 bases. V dropped 5 bases and J dropped 7; count of bases not matched to a gene: 13. The CDR3 extends over 16 amino acids. Germline V gives CDR1 SGHVS, CDR2 FQNEAQ. The CDR3, as DNA: TGTGCCAGCAGCCTAGTTCGGGACAGGGTAGGGTATACGCAGTATTTT. It encodes CASSLVRDRVGYTQYF.

The chain links TRBV14 to TRBJ2-3, with no clear D. The germline V and J ends were trimmed by 0 bases and 6 bases, with 10 bases remaining between them. This CDR3 is 14 amino acids long. CDR1 SGHDN and CDR2 FVKESK come from the germline V gene. CDR3 sequence reads: CASSQEEYTDTQYF. CDR3 bases: TGTGCCAGCAGCCAAGAAGAGTACACGGATACGCAGTATTTT.

The chain employs TRBV2 and TRBJ2-3; no firm D call. The CDR3 consists of 12 residues. Trimming took off 7 bases at V and 6 bases at J, with 11 bases between the two ends. Germline V gene data show CDR1 as SNHLY and CDR2 as FYNNEI. The CDR3 sequence is CASTVRADTQYF. CDR3 coding DNA: TGTGCCAGCACCGTAAGGGCGGATACGCAGTATTTT.

This clonotype was counted only a few times. This sequence joins TRBV20-1 and TRBJ2-2; D remains unclear. CDR1 and CDR2 (germline): DFQATT, SNEGSKA (reference sequence). V lost 0 bases to trimming and J lost 5 bases, with 1 base between them. The CDR3 sequence is 11 residues long. CDR3 protein: CSARETGELFF. In DNA form, the CDR3 reads TGCAGTGCTAGAGAAACCGGGGAGCTGTTTTTT.

This clonotype came up many times. This rearrangement joins TRBV25-1 to TRBJ1-6; a possible D gene is TRBD1 (5 bases). Germline CDR1 reads MGHDK; CDR2 reads SYGVNS. This CDR3 has 16 residues. V lost 4 bases to trimming and J lost 7 bases, with 17 bases between them. CDR3 DNA sequence: TGTGCCAGCAGTGTCCTGACAGTTACGGGGAATTCACCCCTCCACTTT. It translates to CASSVLTVTGNSPLHF. Complete variable domain (other parts from reference TRBV25-1 and TRBJ1-6): EADIYQTPRYLVIGTGKKITLECSQTMGHDKMYWYQQDPGMELHLIHYSYGVNSTEKGDLSSESTVSRIRTEHFPLTLESARPSHTSQYLCASSVLTVTGNSPLHFGNGTRLTVT.

This clonotype has more than one count but fewer than ten. V and J are TRBV6-1 and TRBJ1-2; D is unresolved. There are 14 residues in the CDR3. Trimming removed 7 bases from V and 4 bases from J, with 16 bases in between. Germline CDR1 and CDR2: MNHNS and SASEGT. CDR3 in DNA: TGTGCCAGCATAGCAAGACATGAGCGCTATGGCTACACCTTC. This gives the protein CASIARHERYGYTF.

This clonotype was counted at least ten times. The CDR3 protein is CASSVGQGYSGANVLTF. The CDR3 region has the DNA TGCGCCAGCAGTGTGGGACAGGGCTACTCTGGGGCCAACGTCCTGACTTTC. The rearrangement uses TRBV10-1 and TRBJ2-6; 9 nucleotides match TRBD1. CDR3 length: 17 residues. J was trimmed by 0 bases and V by 4 bases; bases with no gene match: 4. The V gene's germline CDR1 is WNHNN and CDR2 SYGVQD (reference sequence).

This clonotype has a count of ten or more. This chain links TRBV4-1 with TRBJ2-1, with D tentatively TRBD2 (7 bases). Germline CDR1 and CDR2: MGHRA and YSYEKL. The CDR3 runs 14 residues. Trimming removed 5 bases from V and 4 bases from J, with 12 bases in between. The CDR3 nucleotides read TGCGCCAGCAGCGGGGGGGGCCGGTACAATGAGCAGTTCTTC. Translation gives CASSGGGRYNEQFF.

This clonotype has more than one count but fewer than ten. The rearrangement uses TRBV3-1 and TRBJ2-2, with a possible D match to TRBD1 (6 bases). CDR1 LGHDT and CDR2 YNNKEL come from the germline V gene (reference sequence). This CDR3 is 16 amino acids long. Trimming removed 1 base at V and 1 base at J, with 10 bases between. CDR3 nucleotides: TGTGCCAGCAGCCAAGGGGCACAGGGGAACACCGGGGAGCTGTTTTTT. Amino acid sequence: CASSQGAQGNTGELFF.

This clonotype was detected ten times or more. This chain joins TRBV4-1 and TRBJ1-3; D not certain. CDR3 length: 16 residues. Trimming cost V 4 bases and J 0 bases, with 13 bases left between them. Germline values: CDR1 MGHRA, CDR2 YSYEKL. CDR3 in amino acids: CASSPTARTSGNTIYF. The CDR3 DNA is TGCGCCAGCAGCCCGACTGCGCGGACCTCTGGAAACACCATATATTTT.

Only a few counts were recorded for this clonotype. The gene calls are TRBV6-5 and TRBJ2-7; TRBD2 matches 15 bases. V gave up 6 bases and J gave up 4 bases; unmatched junction bases: 10. The CDR3 spans 17 residues. Germline values: CDR1 MNHEY, CDR2 SVGAGI. Here the CDR3 reads CASSRTSGGAFGYEQYF. The CDR3 DNA reads TGTGCCAGCAGCAGGACTAGCGGGGGGGCGTTCGGATACGAGCAGTACTTC.